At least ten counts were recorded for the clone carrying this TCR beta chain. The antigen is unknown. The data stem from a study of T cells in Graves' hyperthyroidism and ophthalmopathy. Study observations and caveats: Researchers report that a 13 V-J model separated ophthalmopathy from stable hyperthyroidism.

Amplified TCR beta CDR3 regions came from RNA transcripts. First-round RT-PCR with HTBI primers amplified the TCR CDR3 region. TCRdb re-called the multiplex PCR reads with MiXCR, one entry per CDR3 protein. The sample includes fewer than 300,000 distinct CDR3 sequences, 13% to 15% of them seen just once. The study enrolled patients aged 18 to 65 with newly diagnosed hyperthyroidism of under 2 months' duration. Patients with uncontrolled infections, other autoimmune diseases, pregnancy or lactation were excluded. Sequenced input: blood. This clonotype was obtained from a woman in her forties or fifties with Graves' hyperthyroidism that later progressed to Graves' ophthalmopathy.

For the CDR3, the DNA is TGTGCCAGCAGCCAAGATCGACACTACAATGAGCAGTTCTTC. The encoded protein is CASSQDRHYNEQFF. The chain employs TRBV3-1 and TRBJ2-1; D gene uncertain. CDR3 length: 14 residues. Germline loops: CDR1 LGHDT, CDR2 YNNKEL (reference sequence). Trimming pared 0 bases from V and 3 bases from J, leaving 6 bases between.